This T cell receptor beta chain was captured by sequencing in a study of low-dose radiotherapy and immunotherapy resistance in tumors. Study-wide background: It was 1 Gy per fraction every two weeks that Cohort 2 received, adding up to 13 Gy over 26 weeks. Oral aspirin 300 mg was taken by patients daily for four cycles from cycle 1 day 1.

As to time point: after trial treatment. Described treatment: LDRT plus nivolumab, ipilimumab, low-dose cyclophosphamide and aspirin (RACIN trial). Patients who could take part had advanced solid tumors with no tumor-infiltrating lymphocytes. With TRAV- and TRBV-specific primers, first-strand cDNA was made, covering the alpha and beta chains. Amplification of TCRs used a constant-region primer and V-primer adapter for 15 to 25 PCR cycles. MiXCR, applied by TCRdb to the reads, yields one record per CDR3 protein. This sample has around 58,000 distinct CDR3 sequences; 23% occur once, and the top ten carry around 6.5%. In this sample, this clonotype turned up many times. The CDR3 length is 18 residues. With V trimmed by 4 bases and J by 0 bases, 13 bases remained unmatched.

This sequence joins TRBV12-3 or TRBV12-4 and TRBJ2-3, with 7 bases aligning to TRBD1. The origin of this receptor is a male donor with prostate cancer. The sample was PBMCs, taken after low-dose radiotherapy plus immunotherapy. The CDR3 sequence: CASSSDTGVGSSTDTQYF. In DNA form, the CDR3 reads TGTGCCAGCAGTTCAGACACAGGGGTGGGGTCTAGCACAGATACGCAGTATTTT.